This T cell receptor beta chain was observed in a study of OX40 agonist ivuxolimab in advanced cancers. Study background: Dosing consisted of intravenous ivuxolimab at 0.01 to 10 mg/kg every 2 weeks. A male proportion of more than 75% was recorded, with mean age around 60 years and range 23 to 79.

The method was immunoSEQ multiplex PCR; TCRdb's version includes in-frame clones alone and lacks a portion of them. The sample holds over 75,000 clones, 70% to 90% seen once. Losses at the gene ends were 1 base for V and 4 bases for J; bases not matched to a gene: 6. This CDR3 contains 16 residues. The germline V gene encodes CDR1 SGHNT and CDR2 YENEEA. This clone was seen only a few times. This sequence joins TRBV11-3 and TRBJ2-3; 9 nucleotides line up with TRBD2. The sequence was obtained from an adult with an advanced solid tumor such as melanoma, head and neck, liver or kidney cancer. The source material was CD4+ or CD8+ T cells sorted from blood, sampled in a trial of the OX40 agonist ivuxolimab. This CDR3 reads CASSLGPSGISDTQYF. The CDR3 nucleotides read TGTGCCAGCAGCTTAGGCCCTAGCGGGATATCAGATACGCAGTATTTT.